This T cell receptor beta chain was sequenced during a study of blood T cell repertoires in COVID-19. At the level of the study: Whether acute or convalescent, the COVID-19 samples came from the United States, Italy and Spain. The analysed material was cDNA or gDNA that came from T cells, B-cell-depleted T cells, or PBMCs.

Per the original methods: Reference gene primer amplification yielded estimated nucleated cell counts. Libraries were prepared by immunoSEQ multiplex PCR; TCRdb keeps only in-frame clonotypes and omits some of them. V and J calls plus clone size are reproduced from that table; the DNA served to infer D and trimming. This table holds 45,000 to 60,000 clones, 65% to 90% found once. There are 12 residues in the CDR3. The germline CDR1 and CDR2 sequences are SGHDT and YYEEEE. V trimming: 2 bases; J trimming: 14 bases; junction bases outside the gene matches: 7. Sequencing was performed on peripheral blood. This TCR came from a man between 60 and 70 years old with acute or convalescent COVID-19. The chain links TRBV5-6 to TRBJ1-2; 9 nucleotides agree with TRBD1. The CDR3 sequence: CASSFPGQGFTF. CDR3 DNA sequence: TGTGCCAGCAGCTTCCCGGGACAGGGTTTTACCTTC.